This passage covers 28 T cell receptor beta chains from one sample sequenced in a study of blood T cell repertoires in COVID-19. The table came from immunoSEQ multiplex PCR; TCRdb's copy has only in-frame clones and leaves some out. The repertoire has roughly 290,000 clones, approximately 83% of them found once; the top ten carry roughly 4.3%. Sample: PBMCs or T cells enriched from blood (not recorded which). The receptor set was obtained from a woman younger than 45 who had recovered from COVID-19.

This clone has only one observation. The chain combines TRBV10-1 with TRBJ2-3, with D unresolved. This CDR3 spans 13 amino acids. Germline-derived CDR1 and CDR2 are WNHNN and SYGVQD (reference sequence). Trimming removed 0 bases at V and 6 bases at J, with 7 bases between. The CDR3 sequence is CASSESPSDTQYF. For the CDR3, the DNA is TGCGCCAGCAGTGAGTCTCCCAGTGATACGCAGTATTTT.

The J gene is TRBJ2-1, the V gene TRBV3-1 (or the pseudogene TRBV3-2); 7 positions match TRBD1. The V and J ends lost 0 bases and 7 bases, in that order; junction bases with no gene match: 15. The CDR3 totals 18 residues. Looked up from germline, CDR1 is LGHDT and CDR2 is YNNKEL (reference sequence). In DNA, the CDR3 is TGTGCCAGCAGCCAAGAACGGACAGGAGATATCGTTATGAATGAGCAGTTCTTC. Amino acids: CASSQERTGDIVMNEQFF.

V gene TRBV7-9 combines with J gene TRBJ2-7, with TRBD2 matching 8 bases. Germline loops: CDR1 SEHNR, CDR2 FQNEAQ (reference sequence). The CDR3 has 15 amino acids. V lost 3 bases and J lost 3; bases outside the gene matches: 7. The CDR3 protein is CASSFPIAGGYEQYF. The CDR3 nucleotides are TGTGCCAGCAGCTTCCCCATCGCGGGGGGCTACGAGCAGTACTTC. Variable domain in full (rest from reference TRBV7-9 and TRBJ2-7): DTGVSQNPRHKITKRGQNVTFRCDPISEHNRLYWYRQTLGQGPEFLTYFQNEAQLEKSRLLSDRFSAERPKGSFSTLEIQRTEQGDSAMYLCASSFPIAGGYEQYFGPGTRLTVT.

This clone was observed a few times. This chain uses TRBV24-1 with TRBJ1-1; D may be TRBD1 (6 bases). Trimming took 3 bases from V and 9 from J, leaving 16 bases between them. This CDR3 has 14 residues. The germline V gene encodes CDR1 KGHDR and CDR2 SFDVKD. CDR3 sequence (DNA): TGTGCCACCAGTGATCAAGACAGGAATACTCAAGCTTTCTTT. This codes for CATSDQDRNTQAFF.

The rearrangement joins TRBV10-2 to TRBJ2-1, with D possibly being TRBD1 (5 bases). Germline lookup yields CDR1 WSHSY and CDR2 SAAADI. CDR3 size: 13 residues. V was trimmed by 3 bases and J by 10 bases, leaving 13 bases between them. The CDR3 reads CASSDQGKSEQFF. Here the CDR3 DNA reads TGCGCCAGCAGTGATCAGGGAAAGTCCGAGCAGTTCTTC.

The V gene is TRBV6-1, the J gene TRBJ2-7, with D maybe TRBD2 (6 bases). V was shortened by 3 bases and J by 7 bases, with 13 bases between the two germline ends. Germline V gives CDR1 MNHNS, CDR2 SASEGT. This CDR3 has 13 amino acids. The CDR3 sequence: CASSESQGLEQYF. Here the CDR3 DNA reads TGTGCCAGCAGTGAGAGTCAGGGACTGGAGCAGTACTTC.

The CDR3 spells CASSEAQLAGVNEQFF. For the CDR3, the DNA is TGTGCCAGCAGTGAAGCGCAACTAGCGGGGGTCAATGAGCAGTTCTTC. The chain joins TRBV2 to TRBJ2-1, with 11 bases fitting TRBD2. The V gene's germline CDR1 is SNHLY and CDR2 FYNNEI. The CDR3 totals 16 residues. V lost 0 bases to trimming and J lost 6 bases; unmatched junction nucleotides: 4.

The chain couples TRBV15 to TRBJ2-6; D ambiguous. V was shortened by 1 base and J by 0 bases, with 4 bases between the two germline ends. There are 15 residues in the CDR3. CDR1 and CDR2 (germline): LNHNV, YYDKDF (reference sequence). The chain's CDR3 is CATSRGSSGANVLTF. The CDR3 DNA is TGTGCCACCAGCAGAGGCAGCTCTGGGGCCAACGTCCTGACTTTC.

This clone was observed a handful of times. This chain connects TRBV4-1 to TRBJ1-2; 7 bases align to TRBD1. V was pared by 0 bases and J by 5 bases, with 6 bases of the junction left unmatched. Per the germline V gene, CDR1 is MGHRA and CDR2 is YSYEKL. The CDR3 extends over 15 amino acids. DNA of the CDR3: TGCGCCAGCAGCCAAGACTGGACAGGCCCATATGGCTACACCTTC. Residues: CASSQDWTGPYGYTF.

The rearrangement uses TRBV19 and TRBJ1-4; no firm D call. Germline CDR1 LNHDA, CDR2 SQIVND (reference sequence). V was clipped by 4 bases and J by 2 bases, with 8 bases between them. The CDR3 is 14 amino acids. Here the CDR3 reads CASSTYFTNEKLFF. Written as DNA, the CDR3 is TGTGCCAGTAGTACTTATTTCACTAATGAAAAACTGTTTTTT.

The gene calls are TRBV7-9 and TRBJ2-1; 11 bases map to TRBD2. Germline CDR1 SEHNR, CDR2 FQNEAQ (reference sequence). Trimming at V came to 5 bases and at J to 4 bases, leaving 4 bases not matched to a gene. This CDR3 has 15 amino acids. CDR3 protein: CASSHGTSGYNEQFF. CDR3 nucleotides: TGTGCCAGCAGCCACGGGACTAGCGGATACAATGAGCAGTTCTTC.

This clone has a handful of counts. CDR3 protein: CASSPAWGGSDEQYF. The DNA for the CDR3 is TGTGCCAGCAGCCCTGCCTGGGGGGGCTCGGACGAGCAGTACTTC. J is TRBJ2-7 and V is TRBV7-3; D possibly corresponds to TRBD2 (7 bases). This CDR3 is 15 amino acids long. The V and J ends lost 5 bases and 5 bases respectively, with 19 bases between them. The V gene's germline CDR1 is SGHTA and CDR2 FQGTGA.

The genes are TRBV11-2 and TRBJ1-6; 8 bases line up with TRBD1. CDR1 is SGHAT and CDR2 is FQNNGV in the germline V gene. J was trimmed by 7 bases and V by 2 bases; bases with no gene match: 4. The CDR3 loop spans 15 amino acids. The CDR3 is CASSLLGQGNSPLHF. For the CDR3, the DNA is TGTGCCAGCAGCTTATTAGGACAGGGCAATTCACCCCTCCACTTT.

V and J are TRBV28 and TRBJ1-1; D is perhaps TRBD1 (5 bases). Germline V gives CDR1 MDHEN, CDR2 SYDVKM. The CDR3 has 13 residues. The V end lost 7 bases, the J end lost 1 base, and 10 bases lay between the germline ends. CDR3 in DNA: TGTGCCAGCACCCCAGACAGGAACACTGAAGCTTTCTTT. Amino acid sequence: CASTPDRNTEAFF.

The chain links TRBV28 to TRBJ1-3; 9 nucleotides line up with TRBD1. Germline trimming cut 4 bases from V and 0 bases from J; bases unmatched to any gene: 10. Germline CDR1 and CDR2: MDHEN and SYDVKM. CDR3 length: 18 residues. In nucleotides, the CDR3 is TGTGCCAGCAGTTCAGACAGGGGGGTGCCGAGCTCTGGAAACACCATATATTTT. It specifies CASSSDRGVPSSGNTIYF.

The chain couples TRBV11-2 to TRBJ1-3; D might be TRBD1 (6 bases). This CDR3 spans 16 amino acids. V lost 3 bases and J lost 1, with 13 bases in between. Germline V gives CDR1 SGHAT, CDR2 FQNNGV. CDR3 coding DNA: TGTGCCAGCAGCTTGGGGGGGGCCGGGTCTGGAAACACCATATATTTT. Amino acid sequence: CASSLGGAGSGNTIYF.

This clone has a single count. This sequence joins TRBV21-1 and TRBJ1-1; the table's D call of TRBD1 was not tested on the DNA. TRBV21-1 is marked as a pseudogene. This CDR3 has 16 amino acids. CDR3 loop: CASSNSDRGMNTEAFF. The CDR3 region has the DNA TGTGCCAGCAGCAATTCTGACAGGGGAATGAACACTGAAGCTTTCTTT.

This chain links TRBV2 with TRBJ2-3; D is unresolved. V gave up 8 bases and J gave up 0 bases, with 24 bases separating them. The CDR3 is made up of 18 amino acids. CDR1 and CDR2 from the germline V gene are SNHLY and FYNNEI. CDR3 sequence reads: CASGLPARYLTSTDTQYF. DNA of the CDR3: TGTGCCAGCGGCCTACCAGCGCGCTACCTTACTAGCACAGATACGCAGTATTTT.

The CDR3 DNA reads as TGTGCCAGCAGCGGAAATCTAGCGTACGAGCAGTACTTC. It specifies CASSGNLAYEQYF. J is TRBJ2-7 and V is TRBV6-5; maybe TRBD2 (6 bases). The CDR3 has 13 amino acids. V lost 6 bases and J 4 bases, leaving 13 bases between the germline ends. Germline-derived CDR1 and CDR2 are MNHEY and SVGAGI.

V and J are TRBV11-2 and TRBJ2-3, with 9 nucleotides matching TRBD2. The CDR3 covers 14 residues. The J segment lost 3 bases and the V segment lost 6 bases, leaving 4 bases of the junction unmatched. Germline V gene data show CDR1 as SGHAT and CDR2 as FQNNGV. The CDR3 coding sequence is TGTGCCAGCAGGCGGGGGGGTAGGACAGATACGCAGTATTTT. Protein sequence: CASRRGGRTDTQYF.

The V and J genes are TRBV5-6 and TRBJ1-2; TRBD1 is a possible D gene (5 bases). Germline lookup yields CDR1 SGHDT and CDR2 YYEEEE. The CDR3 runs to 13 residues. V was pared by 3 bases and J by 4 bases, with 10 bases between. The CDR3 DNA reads TGTGCCAGCAGCTCTATCACAGGCTATGGCTACACCTTC. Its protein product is CASSSITGYGYTF.

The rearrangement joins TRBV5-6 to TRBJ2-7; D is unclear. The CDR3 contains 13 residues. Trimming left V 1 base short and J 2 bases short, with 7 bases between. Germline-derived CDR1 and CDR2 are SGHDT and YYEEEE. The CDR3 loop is CASSLYSTYEQYF. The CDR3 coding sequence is TGTGCCAGCAGCTTGTACTCGACCTACGAGCAGTACTTC.

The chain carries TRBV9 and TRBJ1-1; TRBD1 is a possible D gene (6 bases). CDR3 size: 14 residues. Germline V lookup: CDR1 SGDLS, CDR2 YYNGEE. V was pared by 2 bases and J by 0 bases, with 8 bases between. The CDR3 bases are TGTGCCAGCAGCGTCAGGGGCTTGAACACTGAAGCTTTCTTT. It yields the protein CASSVRGLNTEAFF.

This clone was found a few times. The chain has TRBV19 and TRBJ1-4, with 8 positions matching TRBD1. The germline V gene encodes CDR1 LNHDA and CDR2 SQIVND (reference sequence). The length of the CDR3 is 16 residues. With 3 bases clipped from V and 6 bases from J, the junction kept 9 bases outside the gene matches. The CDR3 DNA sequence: TGTGCCAGTAGTATTAAGTTCGGGACAGGTGATGAAAAACTGTTTTTT. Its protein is CASSIKFGTGDEKLFF.

The CDR3 nucleotides read TGTGCCAGCAGCCAAGCCAGCACTAGCGGCCTTCCTGAGCAGTTCTTC. This codes for CASSQASTSGLPEQFF. The chain recombines TRBV4-2 with TRBJ2-1; TRBD2 aligns across 8 bases. CDR1 and CDR2 from the germline V gene are LGHNA and YNFKEQ. Losses at the gene ends were 1 base for V and 9 bases for J; bases not matched to a gene: 11. The CDR3 spans 16 residues.

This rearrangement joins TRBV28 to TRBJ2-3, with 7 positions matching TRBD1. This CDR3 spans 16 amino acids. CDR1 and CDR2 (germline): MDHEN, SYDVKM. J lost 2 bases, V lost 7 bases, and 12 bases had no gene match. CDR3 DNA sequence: TGTGCCAGCACAGAACTAGACAGGGATACCACAGATACGCAGTATTTT. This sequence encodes CASTELDRDTTDTQYF. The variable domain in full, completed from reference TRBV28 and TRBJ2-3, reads DVKVTQSSRYLVKRTGEKVFLECVQDMDHENMFWYRQDPGLGLRLIYFSYDVKMKEKGDIPEGYSVSREKKERFSLILESASTNQTSMYLCASTELDRDTTDTQYFGPGTRLTVL.

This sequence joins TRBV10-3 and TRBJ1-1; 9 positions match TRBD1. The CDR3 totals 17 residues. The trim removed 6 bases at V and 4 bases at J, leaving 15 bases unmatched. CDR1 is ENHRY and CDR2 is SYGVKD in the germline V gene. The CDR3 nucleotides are TGTGCCATCAGATTGACCCTGGACAGGGGACCCGTCACTGAAGCTTTCTTT. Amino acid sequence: CAIRLTLDRGPVTEAFF.

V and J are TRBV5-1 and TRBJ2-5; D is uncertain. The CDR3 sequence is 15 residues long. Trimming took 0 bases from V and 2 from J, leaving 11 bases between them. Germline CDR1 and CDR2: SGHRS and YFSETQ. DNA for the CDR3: TGCGCCAGCAGCTTGGCCAGGTCAGCTCAAGAGACCCAGTACTTC. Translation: CASSLARSAQETQYF.